A selection of T cell receptor beta chains follows, all from one sample in a study of cytomegalovirus exposure and HLA in healthy donors. Repertoires were generated with immunoSEQ multiplex PCR, while TCRdb's copy carries only in-frame clones and drops some. The repertoire holds roughly 100,000 clones, 80% to 90% seen once, with about 1.6% in the top ten. Sequences were obtained from PBMCs. These receptors all come from a man aged 45-65 years in good health and CMV-seronegative. The CDR3 runs from the conserved cysteine through the conserved F or W. The D gene is left open where the match is weak. Only some rows state a clone size, as once, few, many or a class for expanded clones.

V	D	size	J	CDR3	DNA
TRBV5-4	-	-	TRBJ1-2	CASSLNRVGGYTF	TGTGCCAGCAGCCTTAACAGGGTCGGTGGCTACACCTTC
TRBV5-1	TRBD1	-	TRBJ1-6	CASSQTGTGGNSPLHF	TGCGCCAGCAGCCAAACCGGGACAGGGGGTAATTCACCCCTCCACTTT
TRBV4-2	TRBD2	-	TRBJ2-1	CASSQEGGFGTSVDNEQFF	TGTGCCAGCAGCCAAGAGGGGGGATTCGGGACTAGCGTCGACAATGAGCAGTTCTTC
TRBV14	-	-	TRBJ2-7	CASSQDFRDSSYEQYF	TGTGCCAGCAGCCAAGATTTTAGGGACTCCTCCTACGAGCAGTACTTC
TRBV19	-	-	TRBJ1-2	CATTQGTQSRGYTF	TGTGCCACCACACAGGGCACGCAATCCCGTGGCTACACCTTC
TRBV10-3	TRBD1	-	TRBJ2-5	CAISSGGRGETQYF	TGTGCCATCAGCTCAGGGGGCCGGGGAGAGACCCAGTACTTC
TRBV6-6	-	-	TRBJ1-2	CASSYSGGSSGYTF	TGTGCCAGCAGTTACTCAGGGGGTAGTAGTGGCTACACCTTC
TRBV18	TRBD1	-	TRBJ2-1	CAGARQGFDNEQFF	TGTGCCGGGGCCCGACAGGGGTTCGACAATGAGCAGTTCTTC
TRBV7-8	TRBD2	-	TRBJ2-3	CASSPRLAGITDTQYF	TGTGCCAGCAGCCCAAGACTAGCGGGGATCACAGATACGCAGTATTTT
TRBV28	-	-	TRBJ1-2	CASSPAWGPYGYTF	TGTGCCAGCAGCCCTGCGTGGGGCCCCTATGGCTACACCTTC
TRBV9	-	-	TRBJ1-3	CASSVDPSASGNTIYF	TGTGCCAGCAGCGTAGATCCCAGCGCCTCTGGAAACACCATATATTTT
TRBV9	-	-	TRBJ1-1	CASSGGQYFEAFF	TGTGCCAGCAGCGGAGGACAGTACTTTGAAGCTTTCTTT
TRBV5-1	-	-	TRBJ1-2	CASSFHFDYGYTF	TGCGCCAGCAGCTTTCATTTTGACTATGGCTACACCTTC
TRBV4-1	-	-	TRBJ2-1	CASRDIQISSYNEQFF	TGCGCCAGCCGGGACATTCAGATTAGCTCCTACAATGAGCAGTTCTTC
TRBV4-2	TRBD1	-	TRBJ1-2	CASSRGDRGHGYTF	TGTGCCAGCAGCCGAGGCGACAGGGGGCATGGCTACACCTTC
TRBV2	TRBD1	-	TRBJ2-4	CASSVPRQGSKNIQYF	TGTGCCAGCAGTGTTCCGAGACAGGGGTCCAAAAACATTCAGTACTTC
TRBV30	TRBD1	once	TRBJ1-5	CAWSGHRGPRGDQPQHF	TGTGCCTGGAGTGGACACAGGGGGCCAAGGGGGGACCAGCCCCAGCATTTT
TRBV7-9	-	few	TRBJ1-4	CASSAGGDWLFF	TGTGCCAGCAGCGCCGGGGGGGATTGGCTGTTTTTT
TRBV5-5	-	-	TRBJ1-1	CASSLARGNTEAFF	TGTGCCAGCAGCTTGGCCCGGGGGAACACTGAAGCTTTCTTT
TRBV6-5	TRBD1	-	TRBJ2-2	CASKTGGGLAGELFF	TGTGCCAGCAAGACAGGGGGCGGGTTAGCCGGGGAGCTGTTTTTT
TRBV7-9	TRBD1	-	TRBJ2-5	CASSSWTGPYQETQYF	TGTGCCAGCAGCTCCTGGACAGGGCCGTACCAAGAGACCCAGTACTTC
TRBV9	TRBD1	-	TRBJ2-2	CASSGGQGPGELFF	TGTGCCAGCAGCGGGGGACAGGGGCCCGGGGAGCTGTTTTTT
TRBV13	-	-	TRBJ2-1	CASSLRGLSYNEQFF	TGTGCCAGCAGCTTAAGAGGGCTCTCCTACAATGAGCAGTTCTTC
TRBV7-2	-	few	TRBJ2-3	CASSPHRDTQYF	TGTGCCAGCAGCCCTCACAGAGATACGCAGTATTTT
TRBV5-5	-	few	TRBJ2-1	CASSLDAGLRNEQFF	TGTGCCAGCAGCTTGGACGCGGGGCTGAGGAATGAGCAGTTCTTC
TRBV6-5	-	-	TRBJ1-1	CASEDSTANTEAFF	TGTGCCAGCGAAGACTCGACAGCGAACACTGAAGCTTTCTTT